These T cell receptor beta chains were read from a single sample in a study of blood T cell repertoires in COVID-19. Some clones are missing from TCRdb's copy, which holds only in-frame ones; the method was immunoSEQ multiplex PCR. The table shows 75,000 to 100,000 clones, with 70% to 80% occurring only once. Material for sequencing was peripheral blood. These receptors originate from a man aged 70-80 years with acute or convalescent COVID-19. The CDR3 runs from the conserved cysteine through the conserved F or W. Each record gives: D gene, clone size, V gene, J gene, CDR3 protein, CDR3 DNA. A D gene is named only where the DNA matches it firmly. The size entry is marked missing in some rows and otherwise reads once, few, many or a size class.

d_gene: TRBD2; abundance: few; v_gene: TRBV3-1/TRBV3-2; j_gene: TRBJ2-7; CDR3aa: CASSTRLAGGLGQYF; CDR3nt: TGTGCCAGCAGCACCCGACTAGCGGGGGGACTAGGGCAGTACTTC
d_gene: NA; abundance: NA; v_gene: TRBV6-6; j_gene: TRBJ2-3; CDR3aa: CASSPGDGGIRTDTQYF; CDR3nt: TGTGCCAGCAGTCCCGGGGATGGGGGGATAAGGACAGATACGCAGTATTTT
d_gene: TRBD2; abundance: NA; v_gene: TRBV9; j_gene: TRBJ2-5; CDR3aa: CASSVGGGYQETQYF; CDR3nt: TGTGCCAGCAGCGTAGGGGGAGGGTACCAAGAGACCCAGTACTTC
d_gene: TRBD1; abundance: NA; v_gene: TRBV19; j_gene: TRBJ1-5; CDR3aa: CASKWGQGTYQPQHF; CDR3nt: TGTGCCAGTAAATGGGGACAGGGGACTTATCAGCCCCAGCATTTT
d_gene: TRBD1; abundance: NA; v_gene: TRBV27; j_gene: TRBJ2-7; CDR3aa: CASSFGVQGQQYF; CDR3nt: TGTGCCAGCAGTTTTGGGGTACAGGGGCAGCAGTACTTC
d_gene: NA; abundance: once; v_gene: TRBV14; j_gene: TRBJ2-7; CDR3aa: CASSRGLRYEQYF; CDR3nt: TGTGCCAGCAGCCGGGGACTTCGATACGAGCAGTACTTC
d_gene: TRBD1; abundance: NA; v_gene: TRBV18; j_gene: TRBJ1-5; CDR3aa: CASSGRDRVDQPQHF; CDR3nt: TGTGCCAGCTCAGGCCGGGACAGGGTGGATCAGCCCCAGCATTTT
d_gene: NA; abundance: few; v_gene: TRBV11-2; j_gene: TRBJ2-2; CDR3aa: CASSYQGRPGELFF; CDR3nt: TGTGCCAGCAGCTATCAGGGAAGGCCCGGGGAGCTGTTTTTT
d_gene: NA; abundance: few; v_gene: TRBV28; j_gene: TRBJ2-7; CDR3aa: CASTLATVSYEQYF; CDR3nt: TGTGCCAGCACCCTCGCGACAGTCTCCTACGAGCAGTACTTC
d_gene: NA; abundance: NA; v_gene: TRBV9; j_gene: TRBJ2-7; CDR3aa: CASSVSAASYEQYF; CDR3nt: TGTGCCAGCAGCGTGTCAGCGGCCTCCTACGAGCAGTACTTC
d_gene: NA; abundance: NA; v_gene: TRBV28; j_gene: TRBJ2-7; CDR3aa: CASSFGQSLNEQYF; CDR3nt: TGTGCCAGCAGTTTTGGGCAGAGCCTAAACGAGCAGTACTTC
d_gene: NA; abundance: NA; v_gene: TRBV2; j_gene: TRBJ1-5; CDR3aa: CASSEIPGSPQHF; CDR3nt: TGTGCCAGCAGTGAAATCCCTGGCAGTCCCCAGCATTTT
d_gene: NA; abundance: few; v_gene: TRBV7-8; j_gene: TRBJ2-7; CDR3aa: CASRVGPAVLEQYF; CDR3nt: TGTGCCAGCAGAGTTGGGCCCGCCGTCCTCGAGCAGTACTTC
d_gene: TRBD1; abundance: NA; v_gene: TRBV24-1; j_gene: TRBJ2-3; CDR3aa: CATRTDRETDTQYF; CDR3nt: TGTGCCACCAGAACGGACAGGGAGACAGATACGCAGTATTTT
d_gene: TRBD2; abundance: NA; v_gene: TRBV19; j_gene: TRBJ2-7; CDR3aa: CASSIPLGERGNYEQYF; CDR3nt: TGTGCCAGTAGTATCCCCTTGGGGGAGCGGGGCAACTACGAGCAGTACTTC
d_gene: TRBD1; abundance: NA; v_gene: TRBV9; j_gene: TRBJ1-6; CDR3aa: CASSAGQGDSPLHF; CDR3nt: TGTGCCAGCAGCGCGGGACAGGGGGACTCACCCCTCCACTTT
d_gene: TRBD1; abundance: NA; v_gene: TRBV15; j_gene: TRBJ1-5; CDR3aa: CATSGGGGGQPQHF; CDR3nt: TGTGCCACCAGCGGAGGGGGCGGGGGGCAGCCCCAGCATTTT
d_gene: NA; abundance: NA; v_gene: TRBV6-4; j_gene: TRBJ2-1; CDR3aa: CASSDPGAYNEQFF; CDR3nt: TGTGCCAGCAGTGACCCGGGGGCCTACAATGAGCAGTTCTTC
d_gene: NA; abundance: NA; v_gene: TRBV5-1; j_gene: TRBJ2-3; CDR3aa: CASRWALTDTQYF; CDR3nt: TGCGCCAGCAGGTGGGCCCTCACAGATACGCAGTATTTT
d_gene: NA; abundance: NA; v_gene: TRBV7-7; j_gene: TRBJ2-1; CDR3aa: CASSVREGSYNEQFF; CDR3nt: TGTGCTAGCAGTGTGAGGGAAGGATCCTACAATGAGCAGTTCTTC
d_gene: NA; abundance: NA; v_gene: TRBV7-9; j_gene: TRBJ1-2; CDR3aa: CASSLPRGNYGYTF; CDR3nt: TGTGCCAGCAGCTTACCCAGGGGTAACTATGGCTACACCTTC
d_gene: TRBD2; abundance: NA; v_gene: TRBV19; j_gene: TRBJ2-3; CDR3aa: CASTSSGRARDTQYF; CDR3nt: TGTGCCAGTACCTCTAGCGGGAGGGCCCGAGATACGCAGTATTTT
d_gene: NA; abundance: few; v_gene: TRBV28; j_gene: TRBJ1-1; CDR3aa: CASTIGDFNTEAFF; CDR3nt: TGTGCCAGCACCATAGGGGACTTCAACACTGAAGCTTTCTTT
d_gene: NA; abundance: NA; v_gene: TRBV2; j_gene: TRBJ2-3; CDR3aa: CASNIDTQYF; CDR3nt: TGTGCCAGCAACATAGATACGCAGTATTTT
d_gene: NA; abundance: few; v_gene: TRBV19; j_gene: TRBJ2-2; CDR3aa: CASSKAGWAGELFF; CDR3nt: TGTGCCAGTAGTAAGGCGGGATGGGCCGGGGAGCTGTTTTTT
d_gene: NA; abundance: NA; v_gene: TRBV30; j_gene: TRBJ2-7; CDR3aa: CAWSPLGYEQYF; CDR3nt: TGTGCCTGGAGCCCCCTCGGCTACGAGCAGTACTTC
d_gene: NA; abundance: NA; v_gene: TRBV30; j_gene: TRBJ1-3; CDR3aa: CAWVDSSGNTIYF; CDR3nt: TGTGCCTGGGTAGACAGCTCTGGAAACACCATATATTTT
d_gene: TRBD1; abundance: NA; v_gene: TRBV15; j_gene: TRBJ1-3; CDR3aa: CATSRAGGGNTIYF; CDR3nt: TGTGCCACCAGCAGAGCAGGGGGCGGAAACACCATATATTTT
d_gene: TRBD1; abundance: once; v_gene: TRBV6-2/TRBV6-3; j_gene: TRBJ2-7; CDR3aa: CASSVTARTGGSYEQYF; CDR3nt: TGTGCCAGCAGTGTTACCGCCCGGACAGGTGGCTCCTACGAGCAGTACTTC